This is a list of T cell receptor beta chains from one sample in a study of T cells in Graves' hyperthyroidism and ophthalmopathy. TCRdb recomputed calls from the multiplex PCR reads with MiXCR, one row per CDR3 protein. The top ten hold about 10% of the sample, which has some 740,000 distinct CDR3 sequences, 14% seen once. Specimen: blood. These receptors were collected from a woman younger than 30 with Graves' hyperthyroidism. The CDR3 runs from the conserved cysteine through the conserved F or W. A D gene is named only where the DNA matches it firmly. Clone size is shown for a subset of rows, as once, few, many or a class of expanded clone.

j_gene: TRBJ2-1; d_gene: NA; abundance: many; v_gene: TRBV27; CDR3aa: CASSYNSINEQFF; CDR3nt: TGTGCCAGCAGTTATAACTCGATCAATGAGCAGTTCTTC
j_gene: TRBJ2-5; d_gene: NA; abundance: NA; v_gene: TRBV7-9; CDR3aa: CASSNDKPPQYF; CDR3nt: TGTGCCAGCAGCAATGACAAGCCCCCCCAGTACTTC
j_gene: TRBJ2-5; d_gene: TRBD2; abundance: NA; v_gene: TRBV25-1; CDR3aa: CASSPNQREALQETQYF; CDR3nt: TGTGCCAGCAGTCCCAACCAGCGGGAGGCTCTACAAGAGACCCAGTACTTC
j_gene: TRBJ2-7; d_gene: NA; abundance: many; v_gene: TRBV11-2; CDR3aa: CASSFAAGTYEQYF; CDR3nt: TGTGCCAGCAGCTTCGCGGCTGGGACCTACGAGCAGTACTTC
j_gene: TRBJ2-2; d_gene: TRBD1; abundance: many; v_gene: TRBV6-1; CDR3aa: CASSYTPGTGRFANTGELFF; CDR3nt: TGTGCCAGCAGTTACACACCCGGGACAGGACGGTTTGCGAACACCGGGGAGCTGTTTTTT
j_gene: TRBJ2-7; d_gene: TRBD2; abundance: many; v_gene: TRBV2; CDR3aa: CASKGGSTYEQYF; CDR3nt: TGTGCCAGCAAAGGCGGGAGCACCTACGAGCAGTACTTC
j_gene: TRBJ1-1; d_gene: NA; abundance: few; v_gene: TRBV27; CDR3aa: CASSLSSWGAEAFF; CDR3nt: TGTGCCAGCAGTTTATCGTCGTGGGGGGCTGAAGCTTTCTTT
j_gene: TRBJ2-7; d_gene: NA; abundance: many; v_gene: TRBV20-1; CDR3aa: CSAALGRVSNEQYF; CDR3nt: TGCAGTGCTGCCCTAGGACGCGTTAGTAACGAGCAGTACTTC
j_gene: TRBJ1-1; d_gene: NA; abundance: few; v_gene: TRBV29-1; CDR3aa: CSDAVVGAFF; CDR3nt: TGCAGCGACGCAGTGGTAGGAGCTTTCTTT
j_gene: TRBJ2-1; d_gene: NA; abundance: few; v_gene: TRBV12-3/TRBV12-4; CDR3aa: CASSSRGGEQFF; CDR3nt: TGTGCCAGCAGTTCGCGGGGCGGCGAGCAGTTCTTC
j_gene: TRBJ2-1; d_gene: TRBD2; abundance: many; v_gene: TRBV5-1; CDR3aa: CASMRTSGSSYNEQFF; CDR3nt: TGCGCCAGTATGCGGACTAGCGGGAGCTCCTACAATGAGCAGTTCTTC
j_gene: TRBJ2-1; d_gene: NA; abundance: NA; v_gene: TRBV11-2; CDR3aa: CASSPGGASVADNEQFF; CDR3nt: TGTGCCAGCAGCCCCGGCGGGGCTAGCGTTGCTGACAATGAGCAGTTCTTC
j_gene: TRBJ2-3; d_gene: TRBD2; abundance: many; v_gene: TRBV5-6; CDR3aa: CASSIGLAVTTDTQYF; CDR3nt: TGTGCCAGCAGCATTGGACTAGCGGTAACCACAGATACGCAGTATTTT
j_gene: TRBJ2-7; d_gene: NA; abundance: NA; v_gene: TRBV19; CDR3aa: CASSSGGNPYEQYF; CDR3nt: TGTGCCAGTAGTTCTGGGGGGAACCCCTACGAGCAGTACTTC
j_gene: TRBJ2-7; d_gene: NA; abundance: many; v_gene: TRBV20-1; CDR3aa: CSASRESSYEQYF; CDR3nt: TGCAGTGCTTCTAGGGAGAGCTCCTACGAGCAGTACTTC
j_gene: TRBJ2-3; d_gene: NA; abundance: many; v_gene: TRBV2; CDR3aa: CASRPRAGGTDTQYF; CDR3nt: TGTGCCAGCAGACCCCGGGCAGGGGGCACAGATACGCAGTATTTT
j_gene: TRBJ2-7; d_gene: NA; abundance: many; v_gene: TRBV3-1; CDR3aa: CASSQKTGVEQYF; CDR3nt: TGTGCCAGCAGCCAAAAGACGGGTGTCGAGCAGTACTTC
j_gene: TRBJ1-5; d_gene: NA; abundance: many; v_gene: TRBV6-2/TRBV6-3; CDR3aa: CASSYRGTSPYSNQPQHF; CDR3nt: TGTGCCAGCAGTTACCGAGGCACATCCCCATATAGCAATCAGCCCCAGCATTTT
j_gene: TRBJ2-3; d_gene: TRBD2; abundance: many; v_gene: TRBV20-1; CDR3aa: CSAADTGLAGVTDTQYF; CDR3nt: TGCAGTGCCGCTGATACGGGACTAGCGGGGGTCACAGATACGCAGTATTTT
j_gene: TRBJ1-1; d_gene: NA; abundance: few; v_gene: TRBV20-1; CDR3aa: CSGGVWETPEAFF; CDR3nt: TGCAGTGGGGGGGTCTGGGAGACTCCAGAAGCTTTCTTT
j_gene: TRBJ1-1; d_gene: NA; abundance: many; v_gene: TRBV12-3/TRBV12-4; CDR3aa: CASSLTGYTEAFF; CDR3nt: TGTGCCAGCAGTCTTACAGGTTACACTGAAGCTTTCTTT
j_gene: TRBJ2-7; d_gene: NA; abundance: many; v_gene: TRBV4-3; CDR3aa: CASSPGGGGGYEQYF; CDR3nt: TGCGCCAGCAGCCCAGGCGGTGGAGGCGGCTACGAGCAGTACTTC
j_gene: TRBJ2-2; d_gene: TRBD1; abundance: many; v_gene: TRBV5-8; CDR3aa: CASSHGQATNTGELFF; CDR3nt: TGTGCCAGCAGCCACGGACAGGCCACGAACACCGGGGAGCTGTTTTTT
j_gene: TRBJ2-7; d_gene: NA; abundance: NA; v_gene: TRBV7-9; CDR3aa: CASSVMAGSYEQYF; CDR3nt: TGTGCCAGCAGCGTGATGGCGGGATCCTACGAGCAGTACTTC
j_gene: TRBJ2-7; d_gene: NA; abundance: many; v_gene: TRBV11-3; CDR3aa: CASTDTYEQYF; CDR3nt: TGTGCCAGTACGGACACCTACGAGCAGTACTTC
j_gene: TRBJ1-1; d_gene: TRBD1; abundance: NA; v_gene: TRBV6-1; CDR3aa: CASKPAGTVNTEAFF; CDR3nt: TGTGCCAGCAAACCAGCGGGGACAGTGAACACTGAAGCTTTCTTT
j_gene: TRBJ1-5; d_gene: NA; abundance: many; v_gene: TRBV30; CDR3aa: CAWSVGGTRQPQHF; CDR3nt: TGTGCCTGGAGTGTAGGCGGAACCAGACAGCCCCAGCATTTT
j_gene: TRBJ2-4; d_gene: TRBD1; abundance: NA; v_gene: TRBV27; CDR3aa: CASSLTGVKNIQYF; CDR3nt: TGTGCCAGCAGTTTGACAGGGGTGAAAAACATTCAGTACTTC
j_gene: TRBJ2-7; d_gene: TRBD2; abundance: NA; v_gene: TRBV6-5; CDR3aa: CASSYLTTSGIAYEQYF; CDR3nt: TGTGCCAGCAGTTACCTAACGACTAGCGGGATAGCCTACGAGCAGTACTTC
j_gene: TRBJ1-1; d_gene: NA; abundance: many; v_gene: TRBV7-8; CDR3aa: CASSFLSDTEAFF; CDR3nt: TGTGCCAGCAGCTTCCTATCAGACACTGAAGCTTTCTTT
j_gene: TRBJ2-1; d_gene: TRBD1; abundance: many; v_gene: TRBV13; CDR3aa: CASSFNRDRYNEQFF; CDR3nt: TGTGCCAGCAGCTTTAACCGGGACAGGTACAATGAGCAGTTCTTC
j_gene: TRBJ2-7; d_gene: NA; abundance: many; v_gene: TRBV5-5; CDR3aa: CASSPMDSSAQYF; CDR3nt: TGTGCCAGCAGCCCGATGGACTCCTCGGCGCAGTACTTC
j_gene: TRBJ1-3; d_gene: NA; abundance: NA; v_gene: TRBV20-1; CDR3aa: CSAPMSESGNTIYF; CDR3nt: TGCAGTGCTCCGATGTCCGAGTCTGGAAACACCATATATTTT
j_gene: TRBJ1-1; d_gene: NA; abundance: few; v_gene: TRBV20-1; CDR3aa: CSARGRVSEAFF; CDR3nt: TGCAGTGCTAGAGGCAGGGTATCTGAAGCTTTCTTT
j_gene: TRBJ1-2; d_gene: NA; abundance: many; v_gene: TRBV20-1; CDR3aa: CSARDVERRGYTF; CDR3nt: TGCAGTGCTAGAGATGTCGAAAGGAGGGGCTACACCTTC
j_gene: TRBJ2-7; d_gene: NA; abundance: NA; v_gene: TRBV9; CDR3aa: CASSVGGDDSSYEQYF; CDR3nt: TGTGCCAGCAGCGTAGGAGGGGACGACAGCTCCTACGAGCAGTACTTC
j_gene: TRBJ2-7; d_gene: TRBD1; abundance: many; v_gene: TRBV27; CDR3aa: CASRPLGTVYEQYF; CDR3nt: TGTGCCAGCAGGCCATTAGGGACAGTCTACGAGCAGTACTTC
j_gene: TRBJ2-7; d_gene: NA; abundance: many; v_gene: TRBV4-1; CDR3aa: CASSLIGGEAYEQYF; CDR3nt: TGCGCCAGCAGCCTCATTGGAGGGGAAGCCTACGAGCAGTACTTC
j_gene: TRBJ2-1; d_gene: TRBD2; abundance: many; v_gene: TRBV7-9; CDR3aa: CASTSPGLAGYNEQFF; CDR3nt: TGTGCCAGCACCTCACCGGGACTAGCGGGTTACAATGAGCAGTTCTTC
j_gene: TRBJ1-1; d_gene: TRBD1; abundance: many; v_gene: TRBV5-1; CDR3aa: CASSLGTGDTEAFF; CDR3nt: TGTGCCAGCAGCCTGGGGACAGGGGACACTGAAGCTTTCTTT
j_gene: TRBJ2-5; d_gene: TRBD2; abundance: NA; v_gene: TRBV19; CDR3aa: CASTRGGRASETQYF; CDR3nt: TGTGCCAGTACCCGGGGCGGGAGGGCCTCGGAGACCCAGTACTTC
j_gene: TRBJ2-1; d_gene: NA; abundance: NA; v_gene: TRBV5-1; CDR3aa: CASSLTRSINEQFF; CDR3nt: TGCGCCAGCAGCTTAACCCGGTCCATCAATGAGCAGTTCTTC